These T cell receptor beta chains were read from a single sample in a study of blood T cell repertoires in COVID-19. The data were produced by immunoSEQ multiplex PCR, yet TCRdb's version contains in-frame clones alone and is incomplete. Of about 130,000 clones listed, roughly four fifths were seen once; the top ten hold 15% to 20%. The material sequenced was PBMCs or T cells enriched from blood (not recorded which). These receptor sequences come from a man aged 25-45 years who had recovered from COVID-19. Both conserved end residues are part of each CDR3. The D gene is left open where the match is weak. Rows give clone size only sometimes, using once, few, many, or a class for an expanded clone.

d_call j_call v_call clone_size cdr3_nt cdr3_aa
TRBD2 TRBJ2-1 TRBV19 . TGTGCCACCTGGGAGGGTTTCAATGAGCAGTTCTTC CATWEGFNEQFF
TRBD2 TRBJ2-1 TRBV27 many TGTGCCAGCAACGTGGGGCGGGAGGGGAGTGAGCAGTTCTTC CASNVGREGSEQFF
TRBD2 TRBJ2-2 TRBV2 . TGTGCCAGCAGTGAACGTAGCGGGGGGGTCGCCGGGGAGCTGTTTTTT CASSERSGGVAGELFF
TRBD1 TRBJ1-1 TRBV10-3 . TGTGCCATCAGTGAGTCCAGGGGGCTTTCCGGGGACACTGAAGCTTTCTTT CAISESRGLSGDTEAFF
TRBD2 TRBJ2-3 TRBV9 . TGTGCCAGCAGCGTAGAGGATCAGGCTAGCGGGGGGGCAGATACGCAGTATTTT CASSVEDQASGGADTQYF
TRBD1 TRBJ1-6 TRBV27 . TGTGCCAGCAGCGTCGGGACAGTTAATTCACCCCTCCACTTT CASSVGTVNSPLHF
TRBD1 TRBJ1-5 TRBV18 . TGTGCCAGCTCACTGGACAGGGCAGGAGGCAATCAGCCCCAGCATTTT CASSLDRAGGNQPQHF
TRBD1 TRBJ1-3 TRBV19 . TGTGCCAGTAGTGACGGGACAGGGGTTAACTCTGGAAACACCATATATTTT CASSDGTGVNSGNTIYF
. TRBJ1-4 TRBV5-1 . TGCGCCAGCAGCTGGGCAGGGGATGGCGAAAAACTGTTTTTT CASSWAGDGEKLFF
. TRBJ1-1 TRBV7-9 . TGTGCCAGCAGCGAGGACAGACTAAACACTGAAGCTTTCTTT CASSEDRLNTEAFF
. TRBJ2-2 TRBV19 . TGTGCCAGTAGTATTGAGGAAAACACCGGGGAGCTGTTTTTT CASSIEENTGELFF
TRBD2 TRBJ2-3 TRBV19 . TGTGCCTGTACCGGGACTACCACCACAGATACGCAGTATTTT CACTGTTTTDTQYF
. TRBJ1-3 TRBV5-6 . TGTGCCAGCAGCTTGCCCACAGGAAACACCATATATTTT CASSLPTGNTIYF
. TRBJ2-1 TRBV24-1 . TGTGCCACCAGCACAGGGTCGTTGGGCAATGAGCAGTTCTTC CATSTGSLGNEQFF
. TRBJ1-5 TRBV7-8 . TGTGCCAGCAGCTTAGCGCGCCAGGGTATCAATCAGCCCCAGCATTTT CASSLARQGINQPQHF
TRBD1 TRBJ1-6 TRBV7-9 . TGTGCCAGCAGCCACCCAGGGGGCACCTATAATTCACCCCTCCACTTT CASSHPGGTYNSPLHF
. TRBJ1-2 TRBV5-6 . TGTGCCAGCAGCTTACAGGGTGAGCTAAGCTATGGCTACACCTTC CASSLQGELSYGYTF
TRBD1 TRBJ1-6 TRBV11-2 . TGTGCCAGCAGCACCACAGGGACAGGCCATAATTCACCCCTCCACTTT CASSTTGTGHNSPLHF
. TRBJ2-5 TRBV5-1 . TGCGCCAGCAGCCCCCGGGACTCCTTGTACCAAGAGACCCAGTACTTC CASSPRDSLYQETQYF
TRBD2 TRBJ2-1 TRBV24-1 . TGTGCCACCAGTGATTCTAGCGGGGGCTACAATGAGCAGTTCTTC CATSDSSGGYNEQFF
TRBD2 TRBJ2-1 TRBV6-5 . TGTGCCAGCAGTTTCGGGGGGGGGTACAATGAGCAGTTCTTC CASSFGGGYNEQFF
. TRBJ1-5 TRBV27 . TGTGCCAGCAGTTTAAAACAGAATCAGCCCCAGCATTTT CASSLKQNQPQHF
TRBD1 TRBJ1-2 TRBV3-1/TRBV3-2 few TGTGCCAGCAGCCAAGATGGGGACAGGAAATATGGCTACACCTTC CASSQDGDRKYGYTF
. TRBJ1-1 TRBV4-1 . TGCGCCAGCAGCCAAGCCTTGCGGGGAACGTACACTGAAGCTTTCTTT CASSQALRGTYTEAFF
. TRBJ1-1 TRBV2 . TGTGCCAGCAGCCGGGTCCCACTTGGGACTGAAGCTTTCTTT CASSRVPLGTEAFF
TRBD1 TRBJ1-5 TRBV9 . TGTGCCAGCAGCGTCGGGGACAGGGCTTACCAGCCCCAGCATTTT CASSVGDRAYQPQHF
. TRBJ2-7 TRBV7-9 . TGTGCCAGCAGCTCAGACTACTACGAGCAGTACTTC CASSSDYYEQYF
. TRBJ1-5 TRBV19 once TGTGCCAGTAGACTTAGGACGGCGGGGGGGGGCAATCAGCCCCAGCATTTT CASRLRTAGGGNQPQHF
. TRBJ1-1 TRBV5-1 few TGCGCCAGCAGTACCCAGGGCGTATTCATGAACACTGAAGCTTTCTTT CASSTQGVFMNTEAFF
TRBD1 TRBJ2-1 TRBV5-1 . TGCGCCAGCAGCGACAGGGGAAATGAGCAGTTCTTC CASSDRGNEQFF
. TRBJ2-3 TRBV2 . TGTGCCAGCAGTGGGCTGAGCACAGATACGCAGTATTTT CASSGLSTDTQYF
. TRBJ1-2 TRBV12-2 . TGTGCAAGTCGCCCGGGACAACTGGTGTGCGGCTACACCTTC CASRPGQLVCGYTF